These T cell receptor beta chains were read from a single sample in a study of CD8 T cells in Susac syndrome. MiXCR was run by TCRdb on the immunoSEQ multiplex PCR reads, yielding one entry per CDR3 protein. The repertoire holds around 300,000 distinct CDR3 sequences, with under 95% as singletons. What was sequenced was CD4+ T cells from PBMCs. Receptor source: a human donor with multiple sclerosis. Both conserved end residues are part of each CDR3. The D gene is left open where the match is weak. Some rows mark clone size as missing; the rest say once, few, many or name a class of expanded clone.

CDR3aa: CASSLLAGIPEAFF; CDR3nt: TGTGCCAGCAGTCTTCTAGCAGGGATCCCTGAAGCTTTCTTT; v_gene: TRBV2; d_gene: NA; abundance: NA; j_gene: TRBJ1-1
CDR3aa: CASSFAIRASGRRDTGELLF; CDR3nt: TGTGCCAGCAGTTTTGCTATCCGGGCTAGCGGGAGAAGGGACACCGGGGAGCTGCTTTTT; v_gene: TRBV2; d_gene: TRBD2; abundance: once; j_gene: TRBJ2-2
CDR3aa: CASSQEAARIQYF; CDR3nt: TGTGCCAGCAGCCAAGAGGCGGCGCGAATTCAGTACTTC; v_gene: TRBV14; d_gene: NA; abundance: NA; j_gene: TRBJ2-4
CDR3aa: CASSLTAGRNEQFF; CDR3nt: TGTGCCAGCTCACTCACTGCGGGAAGGAATGAGCAGTTCTTC; v_gene: TRBV18; d_gene: NA; abundance: NA; j_gene: TRBJ2-1
CDR3aa: CASSMDRERPQHF; CDR3nt: TGTGCCAGTAGTATGGACAGGGAGCGGCCCCAGCATTTT; v_gene: TRBV19; d_gene: TRBD1; abundance: once; j_gene: TRBJ1-5
CDR3aa: CASSRGQGRDTEAFF; CDR3nt: TGCGCCAGCAGCAGAGGACAGGGGAGAGACACTGAAGCTTTCTTT; v_gene: TRBV5-1; d_gene: TRBD1; abundance: NA; j_gene: TRBJ1-1
CDR3aa: CASSAPGTSGIYEQYF; CDR3nt: TGTGCCAGTAGCGCCCCCGGGACTAGCGGGATCTACGAGCAGTACTTC; v_gene: TRBV19; d_gene: TRBD2; abundance: NA; j_gene: TRBJ2-7
CDR3aa: CATTSSRGTLETQYF; CDR3nt: TGTGCCACTACGTCTTCGAGGGGGACCCTCGAGACCCAGTACTTC; v_gene: TRBV11-2; d_gene: NA; abundance: NA; j_gene: TRBJ2-5
CDR3aa: CASSQIAGGWNEQYF; CDR3nt: TGTGCCAGTAGTCAAATAGCGGGTGGATGGAACGAGCAGTACTTC; v_gene: TRBV19; d_gene: TRBD2; abundance: NA; j_gene: TRBJ2-7
CDR3aa: CASSSFGRGREDGNQPQHF; CDR3nt: TGTGCCAGCAGTTCTTTCGGCAGGGGGCGAGAGGACGGCAATCAGCCCCAGCATTTT; v_gene: TRBV27; d_gene: TRBD1; abundance: NA; j_gene: TRBJ1-5
CDR3aa: CASSLVPEAYEQYF; CDR3nt: TGTGCCAGCAGCTTAGTCCCAGAGGCCTACGAGCAGTACTTC; v_gene: TRBV7-2; d_gene: NA; abundance: NA; j_gene: TRBJ2-7
CDR3aa: CASSLAAGEKLFF; CDR3nt: TGCGCCAGCAGCTTGGCCGCGGGTGAAAAACTGTTTTTT; v_gene: TRBV5-1; d_gene: NA; abundance: NA; j_gene: TRBJ1-4
CDR3aa: CASSSSGLGGYTF; CDR3nt: TGTGCCAGCAGCTCCTCAGGGCTGGGGGGCTACACCTTC; v_gene: TRBV7-9; d_gene: NA; abundance: NA; j_gene: TRBJ1-2
CDR3aa: CASSLSASGDTQYF; CDR3nt: TGCGCCAGCAGCTTGTCGGCTAGTGGGGATACGCAGTATTTT; v_gene: TRBV5-1; d_gene: NA; abundance: NA; j_gene: TRBJ2-3
CDR3aa: CASRNNRVPSYEQYF; CDR3nt: TGTGCCAGCAGGAACAACAGGGTACCCTCCTACGAGCAGTACTTC; v_gene: TRBV27; d_gene: NA; abundance: NA; j_gene: TRBJ2-7
CDR3aa: CASSLGDYYNEQFF; CDR3nt: TGTGCCAGCAGCTTAGGGGATTACTACAATGAGCAGTTCTTC; v_gene: TRBV7-2; d_gene: NA; abundance: NA; j_gene: TRBJ2-1